These 2 T cell receptor beta chains share one sample of origin, sequenced in a study of T cells in Graves' hyperthyroidism and ophthalmopathy. TCR beta CDR3 regions were amplified from RNA. The HTBI set primed first-round TCR CDR3 RT-PCR. TCRdb reprocessed the multiplex PCR reads via MiXCR and lists one record per CDR3 protein. The sample carries approximately 380,000 distinct CDR3 sequences, around a sixth recorded once. Sequenced material: blood. The receptors derive from a man aged 18 to 29 with Graves' ophthalmopathy.

The chain employs TRBV12-5 and TRBJ2-2; 7 nucleotides line up with TRBD1. The CDR3 runs 20 residues. Germline V CDR1 and CDR2: LGHNT, FRNRAP. V lost 0 bases and J lost 4; bases outside the gene matches: 17. DNA for the CDR3: TGTGCTAGTGGTTTGGTAATTTGGGACGGACAGGACGCGGTCACCGGGGAGCTGTTTTTT. Its translation is CASGLVIWDGQDAVTGELFF.

The chain links TRBV28 to TRBJ1-1, with 9 bases lining up with TRBD1. V gave up 1 base and J gave up 5 bases; unmatched junction bases: 8. Per germline, CDR1 MDHEN and CDR2 SYDVKM. CDR3 length equals 16 residues. The CDR3 nucleotides are TGTGCCAGCAGTTTATCACCGGGACAGGGTCGAACTGAAGCTTTCTTT. Its protein is CASSLSPGQGRTEAFF. The complete variable domain, with remaining parts taken from reference TRBV28 and TRBJ1-1, reads DVKVTQSSRYLVKRTGEKVFLECVQDMDHENMFWYRQDPGLGLRLIYFSYDVKMKEKGDIPEGYSVSREKKERFSLILESASTNQTSMYLCASSLSPGQGRTEAFFGQGTRLTVV.